The 27 T cell receptor beta chains in this list originate from one sample, sequenced in a study of identical twins. One entry per CDR3 protein results from TCRdb running MiXCR on the 5' RACE reads. The sample contains 600,000 to 700,000 distinct CDR3 sequences, around 21% of which appear only once. These data also featured in a second study, about T cells expressing NK-cell markers.

Sequenced material: PBMCs. These receptor sequences come from a woman aged 18 to 35 in good health.

This clonotype was picked up many times. The chain joins TRBV20-1 to TRBJ2-5, with TRBD2 matching 8 bases. With V trimmed by 5 bases and J by 3 bases, 5 bases remained unmatched. CDR3 length: 13 residues. Germline values: CDR1 DFQATT, CDR2 SNEGSKA (reference sequence). The CDR3 nucleotides are TGCAGTGCTCGCGGGGGGATCAAAGAGACCCAGTACTTC. It is translated as CSARGGIKETQYF.

This chain uses TRBV20-1 with TRBJ2-7; D is perhaps TRBD2 (6 bases). This CDR3 is 14 amino acids long. The germline gives CDR1 DFQATT, CDR2 SNEGSKA (reference sequence). Trimming took off 2 bases at V and 5 bases at J, with 16 bases between the two ends. CDR3 coding DNA: TGCAGTGCTAGACGACCGGGACTTGGGGACGAGCAGTACTTC. Its translation is CSARRPGLGDEQYF.

This clonotype was recorded at least ten times. The CDR3 sequence: CATSSLIGRSFYEQYF. Written as DNA, the CDR3 is TGTGCCACCAGCAGTTTGATTGGCAGGTCTTTCTACGAGCAGTACTTC. The chain links TRBV15 to TRBJ2-7, with D hard to call. V lost 3 bases and J 3 bases, leaving 18 bases between the germline ends. CDR1 is LNHNV and CDR2 is YYDKDF in the germline V gene (reference sequence). CDR3 length equals 16 residues. Full variable domain (remainder filled in from reference TRBV15 and TRBJ2-7): DAMVIQNPRYQVTQFGKPVTLSCSQTLNHNVMYWYQQKSSQAPKLLFHYYDKDFNNEADTPDNFQSRRPNTSFCFLDIRSPGLGDTAMYLCATSSLIGRSFYEQYFGPGTRLTVT.

The rearrangement links TRBV6-5 to TRBJ1-2; D not certain. The V end lost 8 bases, the J end lost 3 bases, and 7 bases lay between the germline ends. Germline V gene sequence: CDR1 MNHEY, CDR2 SVGAGI. This CDR3 has 11 amino acids. As DNA, the CDR3 is TGTGCCAGCGGCATTGACTATGGCTACACCTTC. Translation gives CASGIDYGYTF.

This clonotype was detected many times. The chain links TRBV29-1 to TRBJ2-3; D not resolved. The V end was cut by 2 bases, the J end by 0 bases, with 9 bases between. CDR1 SQVTM and CDR2 ANQGSEA come from the germline V gene. This CDR3 has 14 amino acids. The CDR3 coding sequence is TGCAGCGTTGAAAGGAGTGTTAGCACAGATACGCAGTATTTT. Protein product: CSVERSVSTDTQYF.

The rearrangement links TRBV9 to TRBJ2-1, with D uncertain. Germline CDR1 SGDLS, CDR2 YYNGEE. The length of the CDR3 is 14 residues. Trimming removed 0 bases from V and 1 base from J, with 5 bases in between. The CDR3 region has the DNA TGTGCCAGCAGCGTAGGGAAGTCCTACAATGAGCAGTTCTTC. Its translation: CASSVGKSYNEQFF.

There are a few counts of this clonotype. The chain's CDR3 is CATSPLPRARPQHF. The CDR3 DNA follows: TGTGCCACCAGCCCCTTACCAAGGGCTCGGCCCCAGCATTTT. This sequence joins TRBV15 and TRBJ1-5; unclear D gene. Germline values: CDR1 LNHNV, CDR2 YYDKDF (reference sequence). V lost 5 bases and J lost 9, with 17 bases in between. The CDR3 has 14 residues.

This clonotype turned up a few times. CDR3 sequence (DNA): TGCAGTGCTAGAATTATAGGAGATAGCAATCAGCCCCAGCATTTT. It encodes CSARIIGDSNQPQHF. The chain has TRBV20-1 and TRBJ1-5; no definite D call. Germline V gene data show CDR1 as DFQATT and CDR2 as SNEGSKA (reference sequence). This CDR3 is built from 15 residues. V gave up 2 bases and J gave up 0 bases, with 11 bases separating them.

The chain links TRBV20-1 to TRBJ1-4, with D hard to call. The germline CDR1 and CDR2 sequences are DFQATT and SNEGSKA (reference sequence). V was cut by 0 bases and J by 6 bases, with 11 bases left in between. This CDR3 spans 14 amino acids. The CDR3 region is CSARDLGFDEKLFF. The CDR3, as DNA: TGCAGTGCTAGAGATCTCGGGTTTGATGAAAAACTGTTTTTT.

V and J are TRBV5-6 and TRBJ1-2, with 7 bases aligning to TRBD1. V dropped 5 bases and J dropped 1; count of bases not matched to a gene: 5. The CDR3 totals 14 residues. Germline CDR1 reads SGHDT; CDR2 reads YYEEEE. The CDR3 sequence: CASSPGQVNYGYTF. The CDR3 DNA sequence: TGTGCCAGCAGTCCAGGACAGGTTAACTATGGCTACACCTTC.

The chain is built from TRBV14 and TRBJ1-5; D is unresolved. V was cut by 4 bases and J by 9 bases, with 19 bases left in between. Germline-derived CDR1 and CDR2 are SGHDN and FVKESK. The CDR3 spans 15 residues. CDR3 amino acids: CASSPEDGRGMPQHF. In DNA, the CDR3 is TGTGCCAGCAGCCCAGAGGACGGGAGAGGAATGCCCCAGCATTTT.

The chain carries TRBV7-2 and TRBJ2-2, with 11 bases matching TRBD2. Trimming at V came to 5 bases and at J to 0 bases, leaving 2 bases not matched to a gene. CDR3 length equals 16 residues. Germline CDR1 SGHTA, CDR2 FQGNSA. The CDR3 sequence is CASSKTSGANTGELFF. CDR3 nucleotides: TGTGCCAGCAGCAAGACTAGCGGGGCGAACACCGGGGAGCTGTTTTTT.

This clonotype has at least ten counts. This chain joins TRBV29-1 and TRBJ2-2; 7 bases agree with TRBD2. This CDR3 is 14 amino acids long. With V trimmed by 7 bases and J by 6 bases, 11 bases remained unmatched. From germline, CDR1 is SQVTM and CDR2 ANQGSEA. The CDR3 nucleotides read TGCAGCGCTCGGGAGGACCGCGGCGCCGGGGAGCTGTTTTTT. Its translation is CSAREDRGAGELFF.

This clonotype has a count of ten or more. One end of the junction varies from germline; a read error may be responsible. The genes are TRBV7-7 and TRBJ2-1; D gene ambiguous. There are 13 residues in the CDR3. Germline V lookup: CDR1 SSHAT, CDR2 FNYEAQ (reference sequence). CDR3 nucleotides: TGTGCCAGCAGCTTAACCTCCGACAATGAGCAGTTCTTC. Residues: CASSLTSDNEQFF. The full variable domain, completed using reference TRBV7-7 and TRBJ2-1, is GAGVSQSPRYKVTKRGQDVTLRCDPISSHATLYWYQQALGQGPEFLTYFNYEAQPDKSGLPSDRFSAERPEGSISTLTIQRTEQRDSAMYRCASSLTSDNEQFFGPGTRLTVL.

The rearrangement links TRBV7-9 to TRBJ2-1; D could derive from TRBD1 or TRBD2 (5 bases each). Trimming cost V 1 base and J 9 bases, with 10 bases left between them. This CDR3 comprises 13 residues. Germline V CDR1 and CDR2: SEHNR, FQNEAQ (reference sequence). The CDR3 protein is CASSLGEGTEQFF. As DNA, the CDR3 is TGTGCCAGCAGCTTAGGTGAGGGGACTGAGCAGTTCTTC.

The gene calls are TRBV2 and TRBJ2-7, with TRBD1 identical over 7 bases. This CDR3 is built from 12 residues. V was clipped by 7 bases and J by 3 bases; unmatched bases: 3. CDR1 and CDR2 from the germline V gene are SNHLY and FYNNEI. CDR3 nucleotides: TGTGCCAGCACTGGGACAGTCTACGAGCAGTACTTC. Translated, it gives CASTGTVYEQYF.

The sample holds a few counts of this clonotype. The chain has TRBV5-1 and TRBJ1-2, with TRBD1 identical over 7 bases. V gave up 4 bases and J gave up 7 bases; unmatched junction bases: 7. The length of the CDR3 is 13 residues. The germline gives CDR1 SGHRS, CDR2 YFSETQ. CDR3 sequence reads: CASSPDRAAGYTF. The CDR3 nucleotides are TGCGCCAGCAGCCCTGACAGGGCCGCTGGCTACACCTTC.

The chain employs TRBV27 and TRBJ1-2, with TRBD1 as a possible D gene (5 bases). Per the germline V gene, CDR1 is MNHEY and CDR2 is SMNVEV (reference sequence). The CDR3 has 12 amino acids. With 4 bases removed from V and 7 bases from J, the gap between germline ends came to 10 bases. The chain's CDR3 is CASSSSQGGYTF. Written as DNA, the CDR3 is TGTGCCAGCAGTTCCTCGCAGGGTGGCTACACCTTC.

The chain recombines TRBV12-3 or TRBV12-4 with TRBJ2-5; 12 bases match TRBD2. The junction had 6 bases not matched to a gene; V was cut back by 5 bases and J by 5 bases. This CDR3 contains 15 residues. Here the CDR3 reads CASSPGLAGFETQYF. The CDR3 nucleotides are TGTGCCAGCAGTCCTGGACTAGCGGGGTTCGAGACCCAGTACTTC.

This clonotype was counted many times. The J gene is TRBJ2-1, the V gene TRBV7-9; D is uncertain. Germline lookup yields CDR1 SEHNR and CDR2 FQNEAQ (reference sequence). Trimming took off 6 bases at V and 8 bases at J, with 17 bases between the two ends. The CDR3 sequence is 14 residues long. The CDR3 nucleotides read TGTGCCAGCAGGCTAGGGCAGGATTGGGATGAGCAGTTCTTC. Amino acids: CASRLGQDWDEQFF.

The V and J genes are TRBV24-1 and TRBJ2-3; TRBD2 matches at 8 bases. CDR1 and CDR2 (germline): KGHDR, SFDVKD. Trimming cost V 1 base and J 1 base; bases outside gene matches: 0. The CDR3 has 15 amino acids. CDR3 in amino acids: CATSDFSGGTDTQYF. The CDR3 DNA reads as TGTGCCACCAGTGATTTTAGCGGGGGCACAGATACGCAGTATTTT.

The chain uses TRBV20-1 and TRBJ2-1, with D maybe TRBD2 (6 bases). Germline V lookup: CDR1 DFQATT, CDR2 SNEGSKA (reference sequence). V was pared by 2 bases and J by 4 bases, with 12 bases between. The CDR3 runs to 14 residues. In nucleotides, the CDR3 is TGCAGTGCTAGACCATACGGGACTTACAATGAGCAGTTCTTC. This translates into CSARPYGTYNEQFF.

This clonotype was detected only a few times. The rearrangement links TRBV20-1 to TRBJ2-3; D uncertain. Germline V gene lookup returns CDR1 DFQATT and CDR2 SNEGSKA (reference sequence). The CDR3 contains 14 residues. V lost 6 bases and J 1 base, leaving 14 bases between the germline ends. CDR3 in DNA: TGCAGTGCGCCCCGCGGTGTAGGCACAGATACGCAGTATTTT. Translating gives CSAPRGVGTDTQYF.

The chain couples TRBV11-2 to TRBJ1-4; D unclear. Germline V gene data show CDR1 as SGHAT and CDR2 as FQNNGV. The ends were cut back, 5 bases at V and 3 bases at J, with 16 bases in the middle. The CDR3 sequence is 16 residues long. The CDR3 region has the DNA TGTGCCAGCAGCCCAACCTCGGGAAAGCCTAATGAAAAACTGTTTTTT. It yields the protein CASSPTSGKPNEKLFF.

The rearrangement joins TRBV6-1 to TRBJ1-1, with a weak D call TRBD1 (5 bases). Germline V gene lookup returns CDR1 MNHNS and CDR2 SASEGT. The V end lost 8 bases, the J end lost 5 bases, and 15 bases lay between the germline ends. The CDR3 contains 13 residues. The CDR3 sequence: CASLGGVRTEAFF. In DNA, the CDR3 is TGTGCCAGCCTTGGGGGGGTTCGGACTGAAGCTTTCTTT.

The rearrangement links TRBV20-1 to TRBJ2-3, with 11 bases aligning to TRBD2. The J segment lost 1 base and the V segment lost 5 bases, leaving 5 bases of the junction unmatched. Per germline, CDR1 DFQATT and CDR2 SNEGSKA (reference sequence). CDR3 length: 15 amino acids. The CDR3 protein is CSAGATSGGTDTQYF. In DNA, the CDR3 is TGCAGTGCTGGGGCGACTAGCGGGGGCACAGATACGCAGTATTTT.

The V call is TRBV9, the J call TRBJ2-7, with TRBD2 as a possible D gene (7 bases). The CDR3 runs to 14 residues. Germline loops: CDR1 SGDLS, CDR2 YYNGEE. Trimming pared 0 bases from V and 2 bases from J, leaving 9 bases between. CDR3 sequence: CASSVERDTYEQYF. The CDR3 DNA reads TGTGCCAGCAGCGTAGAGCGGGACACCTACGAGCAGTACTTC. Variable domain in full (rest from reference TRBV9 and TRBJ2-7): DSGVTQTPKHLITATGQRVTLRCSPRSGDLSVYWYQQSLDQGLQFLIQYYNGEERAKGNILERFSAQQFPDLHSELNLSSLELGDSALYFCASSVERDTYEQYFGPGTRLTVT.